This T cell receptor beta chain is drawn from a study of CD8 T cell repertoires and HIV-1 epitope variants. Study details: The baseline condition was 1M T cells left uncultured.

Regarding this clone: Antigen unknown.

Overall study results and limits: Most of the nine antigen-specific clonotypes appeared cross-reactive to autologous or escape variants.

The V gene end was trimmed by 4 bases and the J gene end by 2 bases; junction bases not matched to a gene: 7. This CDR3 comprises 17 residues. Looked up from germline, CDR1 is SGHVS and CDR2 is FQNEAQ. Clones were sequenced by immunoSEQ multiplex PCR, and TCRdb holds only the in-frame ones, with some missing. The table includes 5,000 to 6,500 clones, less than 70% detected once. This sequence was found in a male donor with HIV. Sequencing was performed on cultured CD8+ T cells derived from PBMCs. This sequence joins TRBV7-8 and TRBJ2-2; 10 bases align to TRBD2. CDR3 bases: TGTGCCAGCAGCTCGAGAGCGGGGGGGTCTAACACCGGGGAGCTGTTTTTT. Amino acids: CASSSRAGGSNTGELFF.